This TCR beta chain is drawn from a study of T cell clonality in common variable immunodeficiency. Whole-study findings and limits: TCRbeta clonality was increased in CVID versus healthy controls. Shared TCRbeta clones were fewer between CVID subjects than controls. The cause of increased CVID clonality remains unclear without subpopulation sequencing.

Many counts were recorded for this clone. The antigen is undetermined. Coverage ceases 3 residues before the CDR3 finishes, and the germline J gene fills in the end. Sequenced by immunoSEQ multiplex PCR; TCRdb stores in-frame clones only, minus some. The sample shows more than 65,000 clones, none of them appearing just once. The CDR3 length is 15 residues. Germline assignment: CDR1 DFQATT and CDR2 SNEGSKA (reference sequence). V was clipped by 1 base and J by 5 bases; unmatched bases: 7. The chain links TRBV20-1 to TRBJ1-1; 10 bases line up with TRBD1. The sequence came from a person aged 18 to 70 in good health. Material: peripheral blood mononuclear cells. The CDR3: CSARAPDRGMTEAFF. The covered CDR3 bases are TGCAGTGCTAGAGCTCCGGACAGGGGGATGACTGAA.